This TCR beta chain was profiled in a study of radiation and T cells in renal cell carcinoma. Germline CDR1 reads DFQATT; CDR2 reads SNEGSKA (reference sequence). The CDR3 runs to 10 residues. Only in-frame clones appear in the TCRdb table, and some are missing; sequencing was by immunoSEQ multiplex PCR. The table includes about 18,000 clones, roughly 60% detected once. Treatment here: treatment-naive control, cytoreductive nephrectomy. This clone was found a few times. The rearrangement links TRBV20-1 to TRBJ1-1; tentatively, D is TRBD1 (5 bases). This clonotype was sampled from a middle-aged man with renal cell carcinoma. The source material was tumor tissue, sampled from a patient whose treatment was nephrectomy without radiotherapy. The CDR3 region is CTLGRTEAFF. DNA of the CDR3: TGCACTCTGGGGCGCACTGAAGCTTTCTTT.